The clone carrying this TCR beta chain was counted at least ten times. Time point noted: pre-sensitization, week 0. As for treatment: therapeutic diphenylcyclopropenone sensitization with weekly scalp DPC. The study enrolled 18 to 70-year-old alopecia patients suitable for DPC. Total RNA was isolated from whole blood that had not been fractionated. This sample was taken from a study of human T cells and chemical hapten exposure. TCRdb analysed the RACE reads with MiXCR anew, one entry per CDR3 protein. The sample contains under 50,000 distinct CDR3 sequences, 7.5% to 8% of which appear only once. Sample: whole blood, taken in connection with sensitization to the hapten diphenylcyclopropenone (DPC). The sequence was collected from a woman in her fifties or sixties with alopecia areata. Some clones in this sample may be carry-over from other donors' samples.

The chain's CDR3 is CSVETVLPGAQYF. The CDR3 bases are TGCAGCGTTGAAACGGTATTGCCTGGGGCCCAGTACTTC. J is TRBJ2-5 and V is TRBV29-1; D not certain. Germline V gives CDR1 SQVTM, CDR2 ANQGSEA. V shed 2 bases and J shed 9 bases, with 16 bases lying between them. The CDR3 extends over 13 amino acids.